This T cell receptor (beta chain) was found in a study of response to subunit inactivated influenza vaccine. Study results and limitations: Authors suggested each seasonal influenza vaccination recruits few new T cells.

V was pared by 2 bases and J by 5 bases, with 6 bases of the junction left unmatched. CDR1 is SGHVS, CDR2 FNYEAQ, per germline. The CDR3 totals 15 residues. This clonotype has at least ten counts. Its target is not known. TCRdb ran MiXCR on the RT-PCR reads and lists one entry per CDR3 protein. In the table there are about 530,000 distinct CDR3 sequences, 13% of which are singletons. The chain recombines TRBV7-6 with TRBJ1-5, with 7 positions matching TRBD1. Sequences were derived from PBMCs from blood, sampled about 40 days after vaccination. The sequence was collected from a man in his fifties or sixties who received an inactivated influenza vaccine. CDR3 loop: CASSLYQGEDQPQHF. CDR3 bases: TGTGCCAGCAGCTTATATCAGGGGGAAGATCAGCCCCAGCATTTT.